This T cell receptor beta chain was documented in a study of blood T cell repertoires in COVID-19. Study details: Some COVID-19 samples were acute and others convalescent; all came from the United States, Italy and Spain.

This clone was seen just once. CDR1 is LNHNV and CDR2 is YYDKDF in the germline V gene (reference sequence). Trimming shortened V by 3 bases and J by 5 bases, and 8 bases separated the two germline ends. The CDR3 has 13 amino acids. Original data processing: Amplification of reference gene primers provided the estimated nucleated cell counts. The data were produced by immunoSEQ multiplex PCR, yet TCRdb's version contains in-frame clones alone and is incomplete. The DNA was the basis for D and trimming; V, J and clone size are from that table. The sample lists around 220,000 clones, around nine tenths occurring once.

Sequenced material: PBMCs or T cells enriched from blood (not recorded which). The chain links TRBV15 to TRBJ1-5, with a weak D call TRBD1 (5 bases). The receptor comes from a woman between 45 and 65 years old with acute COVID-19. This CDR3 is CATSSREDQPQHF. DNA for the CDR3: TGTGCCACCAGCAGCAGGGAGGATCAGCCCCAGCATTTT.